Below, one T cell receptor (beta chain) is given with its context. No antigen is known for it. Germline CDR1 and CDR2: LNHDA and SQIVND (reference sequence). The V and J ends lost 7 bases and 6 bases respectively, with 21 bases between them. This CDR3 has 16 amino acids. The whole isolated RNA underwent reverse transcription, so sequencing captured expressed TCRB transcripts. Repertoires were generated with immunoSEQ multiplex PCR, while TCRdb's copy carries only in-frame clones and drops some. This table has tens of thousands of clones, 65% to 80% appearing once. This specimen belongs to a study of beta chain features in type 1 diabetes. Study observations and caveats: People with Type 1 diabetes carried modestly yet significantly shorter TCRB CDR3s in all four CD4+ subsets.

The sample comprised Tregs from blood. The chain is built from TRBV19 and TRBJ2-2; D may be TRBD2 (5 bases). The sequence was collected from a man in his thirties or forties with type 1 diabetes. Some clones in this sample may be carry-over from other donors' samples. The CDR3 DNA follows: TGTGCCAGTACCACATACGAACTAGAATCTTCCGGGGAGCTGTTTTTT. As protein: CASTTYELESSGELFF.